This T cell receptor beta chain was identified during a study of T-cell memory formation after mild COVID-19. The ends lost 2 bases at V and 7 bases at J; junction bases unmatched: 10. This CDR3 is built from 16 residues. From germline, CDR1 is SGHTA and CDR2 FQGTGA. In TCRdb, the 5' RACE reads were re-called with MiXCR into one record per CDR3 protein. The sample consists of around 320,000 distinct CDR3 sequences, around 27% of them appearing once. The sample comprised PBMCs or a T cell subset sorted from them (not recorded which). The chain is built from TRBV7-3 and TRBJ2-2; 7 bases agree with TRBD1. The TCR was taken from an adult woman who had mild COVID-19 (a few samples of this study predate the infection). Cell type and time point are not known. The CDR3 sequence: CASSLPSRQGRGELFF. The CDR3 DNA reads as TGTGCCAGCAGCTTACCATCCCGACAGGGCCGCGGGGAGCTGTTTTTT.